This T cell receptor beta chain originates from a study of shared clonotypes between healthy human individuals. Concerning this clone: Antigen unknown.

Study findings and constraints: Estimated richness was generally greater in naive than memory subsets. Shared across a handful of donors were around 4.7% of the naive CD4 clonotypes. The small donor group covered limited genetic and exposure diversity.

Methods used by the authors: There were no quality scores in the junction-only immunoSEQ sequences, so filtering differed. Assay used: immunoSEQ multiplex PCR; TCRdb lists only in-frame clones, some missing. That table furnishes V, J and clone size, whereas the DNA furnished D and trimming. The sample lists about 230,000 clones; over 50% were seen once. The CDR3 spans 15 residues. Germline V CDR1 and CDR2: MGHRA, YSYEKL. V lost 4 bases and J 2 bases, leaving 12 bases between the germline ends. The sample consisted of memory CD4+ T cells sorted from blood. Subset denoted: CD45RA-negative fraction. The receptor comes from a man aged 25 to 40 in good health. The chain employs TRBV4-1 and TRBJ2-1; D remains ambiguous. The DNA of the CDR3 is TGCGCCAGCAGCCCCCTCCCCCAGACCTACAATGAGCAGTTCTTC. Its translation: CASSPLPQTYNEQFF.